This TCR beta chain appears in the sequencing data of a study of graft-versus-host responses after intestinal transplantation. The protocol was immunoSEQ multiplex PCR, while the TCRdb copy is restricted to in-frame clones and leaves out a portion. The table shows 45,000 to 60,000 clones, with around 90% occurring only once. The CDR3 loop spans 13 amino acids. CDR1 MNHNS and CDR2 SASEGT come from the germline V gene. Trimming left V 8 bases short and J 2 bases short, with 13 bases between. This clone was counted once. Antigen specificity is unknown. This material consisted of unstimulated CD4+ T cells sorted from spleen or lymph node cells, taken before transplant. V is TRBV6-1 and J is TRBJ2-7, with a possible D match to TRBD2 (6 bases). The source is a human donor who was the organ donor for an intestinal transplant. The DNA for the CDR3 is TGTGCCAGCCTACGGGGGAAGGCCTACGAGCAGTACTTC. Translating gives CASLRGKAYEQYF.